This T cell receptor (beta chain) was found in a study of cytomegalovirus exposure and HLA in healthy donors. Study details: The approximately 100 million unique TCR beta sequences, from about 170 million T cells, were found by an earlier analysis.

A multiplex PCR was run with 60 Vbeta primers and 13 Jbeta primers. Profiled with immunoSEQ multiplex PCR; TCRdb holds only in-frame clones, not every one. The sample yields around 200,000 clones, 75% to 90% seen once. With V trimmed by 5 bases and J by 4 bases, 1 base remained unmatched. The CDR3 covers 12 residues. Germline-derived CDR1 and CDR2 are MNHNS and SASEGT. Sequencing used PBMCs. V gene TRBV6-1 combines with J gene TRBJ1-2; 7 positions match TRBD1. This receptor was identified in a woman aged 18-29 years in good health and CMV-seronegative. In DNA, the CDR3 is TGTGCCAGCAGTCGACAGGGCTATGGCTACACCTTC. Encoded protein: CASSRQGYGYTF.